The next 30 T cell receptor beta chains were all read from a single sample in a study of cytotoxic CD8 clonotypes in ibrutinib-treated CLL. Only in-frame clones appear in the TCRdb table, and some are missing; sequencing was by immunoSEQ multiplex PCR. The data show 120,000 to 150,000 clones, 75% to 95% seen once. This specimen consisted of PBMCs, obtained after 12 months of ibrutinib treatment. These receptors were obtained from a human donor with chronic lymphocytic leukemia.

The rearrangement joins TRBV5-5 to TRBJ2-5, with 7 bases that match TRBD1. The V and J ends lost 6 bases and 2 bases, in that order; junction bases with no gene match: 10. CDR3 length equals 15 residues. Germline loops: CDR1 SGHKS, CDR2 YYEKEE (reference sequence). CDR3 protein: CASTPGTAIQETQYF. CDR3 nucleotides: TGTGCCAGCACCCCTGGGACAGCTATTCAAGAGACCCAGTACTTC.

The CDR3 coding sequence is TGTGCCAGTACTGGGAATACTGATGAAAAACTGTTTTTT. Its translation: CASTGNTDEKLFF. The chain has TRBV19 and TRBJ1-4; D not certain. The CDR3 loop spans 13 amino acids. Germline V lookup: CDR1 LNHDA, CDR2 SQIVND (reference sequence). The V and J ends lost 7 bases and 6 bases respectively, with 12 bases between them.

The genes are TRBV28 and TRBJ2-3, with D maybe TRBD2 (5 bases). V was pared by 2 bases and J by 2 bases, with 14 bases between. This CDR3 has 16 amino acids. Per germline, CDR1 MDHEN and CDR2 SYDVKM. CDR3 region: CASSLPPDGVTDTQYF. The CDR3 nucleotides are TGTGCCAGCAGTTTACCCCCCGACGGGGTCACAGATACGCAGTATTTT.

This chain uses TRBV10-3 with TRBJ1-1; maybe TRBD1 (5 bases). The CDR3 spans 12 residues. Germline V CDR1 and CDR2: ENHRY, SYGVKD. V gave up 8 bases and J gave up 6 bases, with 13 bases separating them. CDR3 protein: CAIGSMGAEAFF. Written as DNA, the CDR3 is TGTGCCATCGGGAGTATGGGGGCTGAAGCTTTCTTT.

The V gene is TRBV4-2, the J gene TRBJ2-2; D is unclear. Germline V gene data show CDR1 as LGHNA and CDR2 as YNFKEQ. There are 15 residues in the CDR3. V gave up 6 bases and J gave up 9 bases, with 20 bases separating them. CDR3 nucleotide sequence: TGTGCCAGCAGTTCAAGCACCATGGGCGACCGGGAGCTGTTTTTT. Protein product: CASSSSTMGDRELFF.

This chain uses TRBV28 with TRBJ1-4; the D gene is possibly TRBD1 (6 bases). The CDR3 loop spans 13 amino acids. Trimming took 8 bases from V and 8 from J, leaving 15 bases between them. The germline gives CDR1 MDHEN, CDR2 SYDVKM. CDR3 bases: TGTGCCAGCGGTAAGGGGGATCGAGAAAAACTGTTTTTT. Translated, it gives CASGKGDREKLFF.

This clone was detected a few times. This chain joins TRBV4-3 and TRBJ1-1, with 9 bases aligning to TRBD1. With V trimmed by 5 bases and J by 6 bases, 7 bases remained unmatched. Germline CDR1 is LGHNA and CDR2 is YSLEER. The CDR3 runs 14 residues. The CDR3 sequence is CASSTGTGFPEAFF. CDR3 bases: TGCGCCAGCAGCACAGGGACAGGGTTCCCTGAAGCTTTCTTT.

The chain combines TRBV11-3 with TRBJ2-3; TRBD1 or TRBD2 may be the D gene (6 bases each). CDR3 length: 14 amino acids. Deletions cut 5 bases from V and 6 bases from J, with 15 bases between. The germline gives CDR1 SGHNT, CDR2 YENEEA. CDR3 coding DNA: TGTGCCAGCAGCGCCCGAAGGGGGGTGGATACGCAGTATTTT. Translated, it gives CASSARRGVDTQYF.

This clone was observed a handful of times. This chain links TRBV5-1 with TRBJ2-3, with D perhaps TRBD2 (5 bases). The ends were cut back, 0 bases at V and 5 bases at J, with 13 bases in the middle. Germline CDR1 and CDR2: SGHRS and YFSETQ. CDR3 length equals 15 residues. This CDR3 is CASSLAAGQKDTQYF. The CDR3 nucleotides read TGCGCCAGCAGCTTGGCCGCGGGTCAGAAAGATACGCAGTATTTT.

A single count supports this clone. This chain links TRBV28 with TRBJ2-7, with D possibly being TRBD2 (5 bases). The CDR3 loop spans 13 amino acids. V lost 6 bases to trimming and J lost 0 bases, with 9 bases between them. Germline assignment: CDR1 MDHEN and CDR2 SYDVKM. The CDR3 DNA sequence: TGTGCCAGCAGGACCGGGGTCTCCTACGAGCAGTACTTC. It translates to CASRTGVSYEQYF.

This chain uses TRBV25-1 with TRBJ1-6; 7 nucleotides line up with TRBD1. There are 13 residues in the CDR3. With 8 bases clipped from V and 9 bases from J, the junction kept 7 bases outside the gene matches. Germline CDR1 reads MGHDK; CDR2 reads SYGVNS. The CDR3 nucleotides are TGTGCCAGCGGCGACAGGGTTGGTTCACCCCTCCACTTT. Amino acid sequence: CASGDRVGSPLHF. Full variable domain (rest looked up from reference TRBV25-1 and TRBJ1-6): EADIYQTPRYLVIGTGKKITLECSQTMGHDKMYWYQQDPGMELHLIHYSYGVNSTEKGDLSSESTVSRIRTEHFPLTLESARPSHTSQYLCASGDRVGSPLHFGNGTRLTVT.

V gene TRBV28 combines with J gene TRBJ2-7, with 7 bases aligning to TRBD2. Trimming took 7 bases from V and 6 from J; bases not matched to a gene: 18. Germline lookup yields CDR1 MDHEN and CDR2 SYDVKM. The CDR3 runs 16 residues. The CDR3 coding sequence is TGTGCCAGCACTTCTCTTCAGAGGGAGGGGAATCCCGAGCAGTACTTC. It encodes CASTSLQREGNPEQYF.

In its sample, this clone was seen once. V and J are TRBV16 and TRBJ1-2; a possible D gene is TRBD1 (5 bases). CDR1 and CDR2 (germline): KGHSY, FQNENV. This CDR3 is built from 12 residues. V was clipped by 4 bases and J by 6 bases, with 9 bases between them. As DNA, the CDR3 is TGTGCCAGCAGCCTCCGACAGAATGGCTACACCTTC. Translating gives CASSLRQNGYTF.

The chain uses TRBV15 and TRBJ1-1; unclear D gene. Looked up from germline, CDR1 is LNHNV and CDR2 is YYDKDF (reference sequence). The ends were cut back, 5 bases at V and 2 bases at J, with 9 bases in the middle. The CDR3 sequence is 13 residues long. CDR3 protein: CATSGWGNTEAFF. The CDR3 DNA follows: TGTGCCACCAGCGGCTGGGGAAACACTGAAGCTTTCTTT.

The chain recombines TRBV28 with TRBJ2-1; 7 nucleotides match TRBD1. V gave up 6 bases and J gave up 7 bases; unmatched junction bases: 9. The CDR3 totals 14 residues. Germline-derived CDR1 and CDR2 are MDHEN and SYDVKM. CDR3 sequence: CASSPGQFFNEQFF. The CDR3 nucleotides are TGTGCCAGCAGCCCGGGACAGTTTTTTAATGAGCAGTTCTTC.

V is TRBV7-3 and J is TRBJ1-1, with 7 bases that match TRBD1. Germline CDR1 SGHTA, CDR2 FQGTGA. V dropped 2 bases and J dropped 2; count of bases not matched to a gene: 2. The CDR3 extends over 14 amino acids. The CDR3 DNA sequence: TGTGCCAGCAGCTTAGACAGGGATAACACTGAAGCTTTCTTT. This gives the protein CASSLDRDNTEAFF.

The chain has TRBV28 and TRBJ1-4, with a tentative D call TRBD1 (6 bases). Trimming stripped 5 bases from V and 4 bases from J, with 11 bases between. Per germline, CDR1 MDHEN and CDR2 SYDVKM. The CDR3 length is 14 residues. Written as DNA, the CDR3 is TGTGCCAGCAGTCCCGGACAGTTTAATGAAAAACTGTTTTTT. This sequence encodes CASSPGQFNEKLFF.

The chain couples TRBV29-1 to TRBJ1-1; TRBD1 is a possible D gene (6 bases). V lost 5 bases, J lost 8 bases, and 15 bases lay in between. This CDR3 has 12 residues. CDR1 is SQVTM and CDR2 is ANQGSEA in the germline V gene. The CDR3 region has the DNA TGCAGCGTTACGCAGGGGAGTAACGAAGCTTTCTTT. Amino acids: CSVTQGSNEAFF.

This sequence joins TRBV2 and TRBJ1-2; no reliable D call. CDR1 is SNHLY, CDR2 FYNNEI, per germline. The CDR3 contains 11 residues. V was pared by 6 bases and J by 4 bases, with 6 bases between. CDR3 protein: CASSPAYGYTF. The DNA for the CDR3 is TGTGCCAGCAGCCCCGCCTATGGCTACACCTTC.

The chain combines TRBV5-5 with TRBJ2-7, with 8 positions matching TRBD1. The germline gives CDR1 SGHKS, CDR2 YYEKEE (reference sequence). This CDR3 contains 15 residues. Unmatched junction bases numbered 9, after V lost 3 bases and J lost 4 bases. The CDR3 is CASSSLTGVNYEQYF. The CDR3 region has the DNA TGTGCCAGCAGCTCCCTGACAGGGGTCAATTACGAGCAGTACTTC.

The chain uses TRBV11-1 and TRBJ1-5, with 9 bases identical to TRBD1. With 5 bases clipped from V and 2 bases from J, the junction kept 7 bases outside the gene matches. Per germline, CDR1 SGHAT and CDR2 FQDESV (reference sequence). The CDR3 runs to 16 residues. This CDR3 reads CASSHRDRVGNQPQHF. The CDR3 coding sequence is TGTGCCAGCAGCCACCGGGACAGGGTGGGCAATCAGCCCCAGCATTTT.

The rearrangement uses TRBV5-4 and TRBJ2-7; TRBD1 is a possible D gene (6 bases). The CDR3 is made up of 14 amino acids. Trimming shortened V by 4 bases and J by 1 base, and 12 bases separated the two germline ends. In germline, CDR1 is SGHNT, CDR2 YYREEE (reference sequence). The CDR3 loop reads CASSRPGQSYEQYF. CDR3 bases: TGTGCCAGCAGCAGACCCGGACAGTCCTACGAGCAGTACTTC.

This chain links TRBV14 with TRBJ1-1; D remains unclear. Trimming removed 2 bases from V and 1 base from J, with 11 bases in between. CDR3 length: 15 residues. The V gene's germline CDR1 is SGHDN and CDR2 FVKESK. CDR3 protein: CASSQWVSGNTEAFF. Here the CDR3 DNA reads TGTGCCAGCAGCCAATGGGTTTCAGGGAACACTGAAGCTTTCTTT.

The chain carries TRBV13 and TRBJ2-3; D possibly corresponds to TRBD2 (6 bases). Germline CDR1 is PRHDT and CDR2 is FYEKMQ (reference sequence). V was trimmed by 5 bases and J by 3 bases, leaving 18 bases between them. The CDR3 runs to 16 residues. For the CDR3, the DNA is TGTGCCAGCAGCCGACTGGTGGCGGGAAGGACAGATACGCAGTATTTT. This codes for CASSRLVAGRTDTQYF.

The chain is built from TRBV11-2 and TRBJ2-7; D is unclear. Germline loops: CDR1 SGHAT, CDR2 FQNNGV. The V and J ends lost 5 bases and 2 bases respectively, with 13 bases between them. The CDR3 spans 14 residues. For the CDR3, the DNA is TGTGCCAGCAGCCGTGCAAAGGGCACCTACGAGCAGTACTTC. Translation: CASSRAKGTYEQYF.

The V gene is TRBV29-1, the J gene TRBJ2-2; 7 bases line up with TRBD2. The germline V gene has CDR1 SQVTM and CDR2 ANQGSEA. J was trimmed by 2 bases and V by 2 bases; bases with no gene match: 8. The CDR3 loop spans 16 amino acids. The CDR3 loop reads CSVELRAGANTGELFF. The DNA for the CDR3 is TGCAGCGTTGAATTGAGGGCGGGAGCTAACACCGGGGAGCTGTTTTTT.

The chain joins TRBV7-8 to TRBJ2-7, with D perhaps matching TRBD1 or TRBD2 (5 bases each). Germline CDR1 reads SGHVS; CDR2 reads FQNEAQ. Trimming took off 4 bases at V and 3 bases at J, with 10 bases between the two ends. The CDR3 totals 13 residues. Here the CDR3 DNA reads TGTGCCAGCAGCTGGGGACCGTTCTACGAGCAGTACTTC. Translating it yields CASSWGPFYEQYF.

The J gene is TRBJ1-5, the V gene TRBV4-3; 10 nucleotides agree with TRBD1. Germline V gene sequence: CDR1 LGHNA, CDR2 YSLEER. This CDR3 region has 15 residues. V was clipped by 4 bases and J by 2 bases; unmatched bases: 2. The CDR3 region has the DNA TGCGCCAGCAGCCCCGGGACAGGGGGCAATCAGCCCCAGCATTTT. As protein: CASSPGTGGNQPQHF.

This clone was picked up one time. The chain links TRBV18 to TRBJ2-7; 7 bases match TRBD2. The length of the CDR3 is 17 residues. The J segment lost 7 bases and the V segment lost 0 bases, leaving 15 bases of the junction unmatched. In germline, CDR1 is KGHSH, CDR2 LQKENI. CDR3 sequence (DNA): TGTGCCAGCTCACCACCAATAACGGGAGGCAGCCCCGGGGAGCAGTACTTC. It encodes CASSPPITGGSPGEQYF.

The chain carries TRBV6-5 and TRBJ2-5, with TRBD2 as a possible D gene (6 bases). Trimming pared 6 bases from V and 3 bases from J, leaving 17 bases between. The CDR3 is 15 amino acids. Germline CDR1 reads MNHEY; CDR2 reads SVGAGI. The CDR3 spells CASSARGRTKETQYF. The CDR3 nucleotides read TGTGCCAGCAGCGCTAGGGGTAGGACTAAAGAGACCCAGTACTTC.